What follows are 3 T cell receptor beta chains derived from one specimen sequenced in a study of blood T cell repertoires in COVID-19 (dated by TCRdb to 2018 to 2020). Libraries were constructed by the immunoSEQ multiplex PCR assay. TCRdb took over this immuneACCESS table, retaining in-frame rearrangements with V and J assigned. Such tables are incomplete; in checked studies, under half of the missing clones stem from an unresolved V gene, and the remainder is unexplained. Across this sample there are about 140,000 clones, with about four fifths seen only once. The top ten clones comprise 3% to 4.5% of the sample. The sequenced sample consisted of peripheral blood. Source of these receptors: a woman aged 55-70 years with acute or convalescent COVID-19.

This clone was seen only once. V usage is TRBV28 and J usage is TRBJ1-1, with unresolved D. CDR1 MDHEN and CDR2 SYDVKM come from the germline V gene. V was shortened by 10 bases and J by 3 bases, with 9 bases between the two germline ends. The CDR3 contains 11 residues. CDR3 residues: CATVRDTEAFF. The CDR3 DNA sequence: TGTGCCACTGTTCGGGACACTGAAGCTTTCTTT.

The rearrangement links TRBV12-3 or TRBV12-4 to TRBJ1-2; D unresolved. V gave up 6 bases and J gave up 4 bases, with 6 bases separating them. The CDR3 totals 11 residues. The CDR3, as DNA: TGTGCCAGCAGCTCACTCTATGGCTACACCTTC. Residues: CASSSLYGYTF.

This clone was detected only a few times. The rearrangement links TRBV19 to TRBJ1-1; 8 positions match TRBD1. CDR3 length equals 13 residues. Germline assignment: CDR1 LNHDA and CDR2 SQIVND (reference sequence). With 2 bases clipped from V and 11 bases from J, the junction kept 7 bases outside the gene matches. The CDR3 sequence: CASSITRQGSAFF. CDR3 in DNA: TGTGCCAGTAGTATAACGAGACAGGGGTCGGCTTTCTTT.